This TCR beta chain was sequenced for a study of T-cell memory formation after mild COVID-19. TCRdb redid the calling of the 5' RACE reads with MiXCR, one entry per CDR3 protein. This table holds some 130,000 distinct CDR3 sequences, approximately 15% found once. The CDR3 is made up of 14 amino acids. V dropped 4 bases and J dropped 6; count of bases not matched to a gene: 5. CDR1 is MNHEY and CDR2 is SVGAGI in the germline V gene. In this sample, this clonotype turned up a few times. The specimen sequenced was PBMCs or a T cell subset sorted from them (not recorded which). The receptor was derived from an adult woman who had mild COVID-19 (a few samples of this study predate the infection). Cell type and time point are not known. The V call is TRBV6-5, the J call TRBJ1-1; TRBD1 matches at 10 bases. CDR3: CASSLGQGRAEAFF. CDR3 coding DNA: TGTGCCAGCAGTTTGGGACAGGGGAGGGCTGAAGCTTTCTTT.